This TCR beta chain was captured in a study of T cells after yellow fever vaccination. V dropped 4 bases and J dropped 3 bases, with 18 bases sitting between them. Per the germline V gene, CDR1 is SQVTM and CDR2 is ANQGSEA. This CDR3 contains 15 residues. TCRdb reanalysed the 5' RACE reads using MiXCR and keeps one entry per CDR3 protein. The sample records 150,000 to 200,000 distinct CDR3 sequences, 9.5% to 11% being singletons. The source is a man younger than 30 who received the YFV17D yellow fever vaccine. This specimen was CD8+ T cells sorted from PBMCs, taken 15 days after the yellow fever booster vaccination. The V and J genes are TRBV29-1 and TRBJ1-2; D remains unclear. The CDR3 DNA is TGCAGCGTTGGATCGTACGGGGAGACCCACTATGGCTACACCTTC. It encodes CSVGSYGETHYGYTF.